These 2 T cell receptor beta chains came from one sample sequenced in a study of cytomegalovirus exposure and HLA in healthy donors. Only in-frame clones appear in the TCRdb table, and some are missing; sequencing was by immunoSEQ multiplex PCR. Of roughly 240,000 clones in the sample, roughly 89% are singletons; the top ten hold 2.5% to 3%. The sample was PBMCs. These receptors all come from a man aged 18 to 29 in good health and CMV-seronegative.

This chain links TRBV5-1 with TRBJ1-4; D is possibly TRBD1 (6 bases). The CDR3 spans 15 residues. The V end was cut by 2 bases, the J end by 8 bases, with 16 bases between. CDR1 is SGHRS, CDR2 YFSETQ, per germline. The DNA for the CDR3 is TGCGCCAGCAGCTTAGACGGGACAATGGAGGAAAAACTGTTTTTT. It yields the protein CASSLDGTMEEKLFF.

The gene calls are TRBV11-2 and TRBJ2-7, with TRBD1 as a possible D gene (6 bases). Looked up from germline, CDR1 is SGHAT and CDR2 is FQNNGV. CDR3 length: 12 residues. Trimming stripped 8 bases from V and 5 bases from J, with 13 bases between. The CDR3: CASQTGSHEQYF. CDR3 nucleotide sequence: TGTGCCAGCCAAACAGGGTCCCACGAGCAGTACTTC.